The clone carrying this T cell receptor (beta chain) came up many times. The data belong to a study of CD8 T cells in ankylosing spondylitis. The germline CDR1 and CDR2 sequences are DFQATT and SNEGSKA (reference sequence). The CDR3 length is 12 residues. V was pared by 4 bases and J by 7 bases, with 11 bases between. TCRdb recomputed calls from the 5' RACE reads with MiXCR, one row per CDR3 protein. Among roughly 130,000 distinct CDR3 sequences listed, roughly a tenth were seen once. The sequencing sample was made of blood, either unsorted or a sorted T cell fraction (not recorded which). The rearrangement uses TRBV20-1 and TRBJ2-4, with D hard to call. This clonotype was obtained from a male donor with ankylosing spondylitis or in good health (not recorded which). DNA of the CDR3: TGCAGTGCTACCCCAATGGGGAACATTCAGTACTTC. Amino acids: CSATPMGNIQYF.